The clone carrying this T cell receptor beta chain was seen just once. What it recognizes is unknown. The libraries were made with immunoSEQ version 4 in survey mode. Produced via immunoSEQ multiplex PCR; TCRdb's table is partial and in-frame only. This sample has under 50,000 clones, with about nine tenths found just once. This entry belongs to a study of persistence of HIV-infected CD4 T cells. Study overall: A median of 8 years of suppressive ART preceded sampling. Study findings and constraints: TCRbeta richness was lower in CMV- and Gag-responding cells than in anti-CD3/anti-CD28-responding cells.

Nonspecific anti-CD3/anti-CD28 bead stimulation represents the broad CD4+ T cell repertoire. CD4+ T cells upregulating both CD40 ligand and CD69 were sorted as responding cells. This receptor was taken from an adult man with HIV who was CMV-seropositive. Sequences were derived from CD4+ T cells sorted from PBMCs after approximately 20-hour stimulation, sampled from a patient who received antiretroviral therapy.

For the CDR3, the DNA is TGTGCCAGCAGTTTTCCCGGGACAGCCACAGATACGCAGTATTTT. It translates to CASSFPGTATDTQYF. This chain joins TRBV28 and TRBJ2-3; 7 positions match TRBD1. J was trimmed by 2 bases and V by 3 bases; bases with no gene match: 5. Germline V gene sequence: CDR1 MDHEN, CDR2 SYDVKM. CDR3 length: 15 residues.